A single T cell receptor (beta chain) is shown here with its context. This clone was observed once. Its cognate antigen has yet to be identified. The sample holds no much larger clone one base away, and base qualities are not on file. These data are taken from a study of shared clonotypes between healthy human individuals (TCRdb year 2020). About the investigation overall: The cohort included a few men and a couple of women between 18 and 49 years of age. For each donor, CD4 naive and CD4 memory were each run on three plates, CD8 naive on two plates, and CD8 memory on one plate. To increase sequencing depth and limit assay-specific biases, different laboratories used diverse techniques to prepare libraries and sequence TCR repertoires. To estimate repertoire size and how much clonotypes are shared between individuals, the study performed deep sequencing of blood TCR repertoires from a handful of healthy adults. Between about 0.8 and 8.9 billion PBMCs per donor were obtained by leukapheresis.

The donors were healthy, HIV-negative adults who had no recently reported acute infections or vaccinations. Only Caucasian adults living in Nashville, Tennessee, USA were represented among the donors. CD4+ T cells were enriched by magnetic negative selection, after which naive cells were positively selected on CD45RA and the negative fraction was taken as the memory subset. Blood was obtained by leukapheresis, after which PBMCs were separated by Ficoll-Histopaque density gradient centrifugation and cryopreserved in liquid nitrogen vapor phase. Analytical flow cytometry was used to check the purity and quantity of every magnetically sorted T cell population. Genomic DNA was isolated from each sorted fraction and quantified by UV absorbance on a Nanodrop 2000c. Summary of the overall study and its limitations: Compared with non-shared clonotypes, clonotypes shared by all four sorted-subset donors had higher generation probabilities. Rarefaction of sorted-subset datasets indicated incomplete sequencing despite the large sequencing depth. Across a handful of donors, around 5% of naive CD4, approximately 3.6% of naive CD8, approximately 2.5% of memory CD4, and 0.4% to 0.45% of memory CD8 clonotypes were shared. Pairwise subsampling indicated that sequencing depth was expected to affect the degree of clonotype sharing among donors. The small number of donors limited the genetic and exposure-history diversity represented. Sampling was restricted to blood, and TCR repertoires in tissues likely differ from the TCR repertoires found in blood. Naive subsets generally had larger estimated clonotype richness than memory subsets did.

Using the deep immunoSEQ assay, multiplex PCR amplified TCR CDR3 regions from genomic DNA. Extracted genomic DNA from each cell subset was distributed evenly across all wells of several immunoSEQ 96-well plates, and each plate was treated as a replicate. For sorted subsets, around 200 ng genomic DNA, equal to about 30,000 T cell genomes, was loaded into each replicate PCR. Purified libraries were quantified with a Qubit 3.0 fluorometer, sized on a Bioanalyzer 2100, and re-quantified with the KAPA Library Quantification kit. A separate single-read 150-cycle Illumina NextSeq 550 flow cell was used to sequence each immunoSEQ 96-well plate. Per the original workflow: Because the immunoSEQ output held only junctional sequences and lacked quality scores, the filtering could not match the filtering applied to full-length reads. To assign V/J genes and CDR3, sequences were annotated against IMGT germline references using PyIR, a Python wrapper for IgBLAST v1.9. Reads were removed for weak V/J assignments (E-value above 1e-6), missing CDR3, stop codons, out-of-frame junctions, or ambiguous translated residues. V3J clonotypes were defined by identical inferred V gene, J gene, and CDR3 amino acid sequence. To compute the percentage overlap between repertoires, the number of shared unique clonotypes was divided by the size of the smaller repertoire. Richness of each repertoire was evaluated using RTK rarefaction, the Chao1 estimator, and Recon v2.1 estimates of unobserved clonotypes. For all TCRbeta clonotypes obtained by the gDNA method from four donors, generation probabilities were computed with OLGA. TCRdb retrieved this table from immuneACCESS and kept in-frame rearrangements only. Not all clones are present; in checked studies, unresolved V genes account for under half, and no reason is known for the remainder. V, J and clone size derive from that table, while D and trimming were established from the DNA sequence. The sample data list 1,100,000 or so clones, and approximately 78% of these were observed just once. Roughly 0.56% of the sample belongs to the ten largest clones.

From the cysteine up to the phenylalanine, the CDR3 has a length of 19 residues. Only the CDR3 DNA is retained, 57 bases long and in frame from the first base. The V end loses 0 bases and the J end loses 1 base, and a stretch of 16 bases separates them. From the germline V gene, CDR1 is MGHRA and CDR2 is YSYEKL. The rearranged segments are TRBV4-1 and TRBJ2-6; the D gene is perhaps TRBD2, from 6 matching bases. Material for sequencing was memory CD4+ T cells from PBMCs. This specimen's cell subset or site label, interpreted: CD45RA-negative fraction. The TCR was taken from a man aged 18 to 29 in good health. Some clones in this sample may be carry-over from other donors' samples. The DNA reads as follows: TGCGCCAGCAGCCAAGATCGGGTCGTAGGGAGGTCTGGGGCCAACGTCCTGACTTTC. It translates to CASSQDRVVGRSGANVLTF.